This T cell receptor beta chain comes out of a study of T cell responses to AZD1222 COVID-19 vaccine. Study overall: Second-dose groups at about 4 or about 12 weeks were pooled.

General study results and limits: All repertoire sampling was performed exclusively after the peak T cell response. Donors, mostly white British, included more females; clonal diversity was possibly underestimated.

CDR1 is MNHEY, CDR2 SMNVEV, per germline (reference sequence). The CDR3 runs 13 residues. V shed 3 bases and J shed 5 bases, with 7 bases lying between them. Some clones are missing from TCRdb's copy, which holds only in-frame ones; the method was immunoSEQ multiplex PCR. The sample lists some 140,000 clones; roughly 90% were seen once. As concerns this clone: Its antigen is unknown.

Material: peripheral blood, obtained on day 0 of AZD1222 vaccination. The chain has TRBV27 and TRBJ2-2; D is undetermined. The receptor comes from an adult in good health. CDR3: CASSFIGTGELFF. Written as DNA, the CDR3 is TGTGCCAGCAGTTTTATCGGTACCGGGGAGCTGTTTTTT.